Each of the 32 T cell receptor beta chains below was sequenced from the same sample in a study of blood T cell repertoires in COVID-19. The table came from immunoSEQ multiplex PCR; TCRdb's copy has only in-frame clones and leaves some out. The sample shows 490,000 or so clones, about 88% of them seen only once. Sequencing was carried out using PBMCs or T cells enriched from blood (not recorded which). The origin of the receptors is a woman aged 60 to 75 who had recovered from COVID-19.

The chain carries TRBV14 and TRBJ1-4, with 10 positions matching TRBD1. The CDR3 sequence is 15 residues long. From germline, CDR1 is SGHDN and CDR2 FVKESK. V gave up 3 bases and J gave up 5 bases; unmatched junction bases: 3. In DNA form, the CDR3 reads TGTGCCAGCAGCCACCGGACAGGGGGGAATGAAAAACTGTTTTTT. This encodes CASSHRTGGNEKLFF. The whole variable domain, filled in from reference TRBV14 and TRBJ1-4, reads EAGVTQFPSHSVIEKGQTVTLRCDPISGHDNLYWYRRVMGKEIKFLLHFVKESKQDESGMPNNRFLAERTGGTYSTLKVQPAELEDSGVYFCASSHRTGGNEKLFFGSGTQLSVL.

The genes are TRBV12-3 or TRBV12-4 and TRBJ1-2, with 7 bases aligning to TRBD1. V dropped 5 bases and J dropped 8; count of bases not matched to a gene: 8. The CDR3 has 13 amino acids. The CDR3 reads CASSIRDRNGYTF. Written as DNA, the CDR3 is TGTGCCAGCAGTATCCGGGACAGAAACGGCTACACCTTC.

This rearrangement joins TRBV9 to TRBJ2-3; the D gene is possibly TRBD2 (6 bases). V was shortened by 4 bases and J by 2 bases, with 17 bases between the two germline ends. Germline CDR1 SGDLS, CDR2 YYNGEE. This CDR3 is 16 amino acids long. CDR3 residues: CASSTIPAGTTDTQYF. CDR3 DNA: TGTGCCAGCAGCACCATCCCGGCGGGGACCACAGATACGCAGTATTTT.

The CDR3 sequence: CASSQDRVRTPVYGYTF. The CDR3 DNA is TGTGCCAGCAGCCAAGATCGAGTTCGGACACCGGTTTATGGCTACACCTTC. The gene calls are TRBV3-1 (or the pseudogene TRBV3-2) and TRBJ1-2; D is possibly TRBD1 (5 bases). Trimming cost V 0 bases and J 5 bases, with 19 bases left between them. CDR1 is LGHDT and CDR2 is YNNKEL in the germline V gene (reference sequence). The CDR3 is made up of 17 amino acids.

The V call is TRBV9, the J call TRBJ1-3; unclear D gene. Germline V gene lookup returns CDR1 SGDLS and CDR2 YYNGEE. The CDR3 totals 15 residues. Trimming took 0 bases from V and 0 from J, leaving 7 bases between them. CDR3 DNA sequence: TGTGCCAGCAGCGTAGCGGGGAGCTCTGGAAACACCATATATTTT. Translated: CASSVAGSSGNTIYF.

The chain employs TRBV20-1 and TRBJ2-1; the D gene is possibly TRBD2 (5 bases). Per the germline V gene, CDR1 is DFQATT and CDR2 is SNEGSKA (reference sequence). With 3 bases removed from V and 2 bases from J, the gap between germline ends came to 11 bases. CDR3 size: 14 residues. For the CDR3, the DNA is TGCAGTGCTAGTACCCGGGGTCCCTACAATGAGCAGTTCTTC. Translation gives CSASTRGPYNEQFF.

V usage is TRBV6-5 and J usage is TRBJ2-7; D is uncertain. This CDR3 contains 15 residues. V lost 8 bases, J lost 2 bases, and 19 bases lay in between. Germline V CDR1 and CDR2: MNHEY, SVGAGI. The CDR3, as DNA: TGTGCCAGCTCAATCGGGTTCTCTCAAGCCTACGAGCAGTACTTC. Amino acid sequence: CASSIGFSQAYEQYF.

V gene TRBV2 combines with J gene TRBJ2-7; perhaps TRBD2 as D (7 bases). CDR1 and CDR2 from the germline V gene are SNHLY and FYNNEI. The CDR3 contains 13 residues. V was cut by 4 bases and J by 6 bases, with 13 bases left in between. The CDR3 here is CASSGEGGTEQYV. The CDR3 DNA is TGTGCCAGCAGTGGGGAGGGGGGAACCGAGCAGTACGTC.

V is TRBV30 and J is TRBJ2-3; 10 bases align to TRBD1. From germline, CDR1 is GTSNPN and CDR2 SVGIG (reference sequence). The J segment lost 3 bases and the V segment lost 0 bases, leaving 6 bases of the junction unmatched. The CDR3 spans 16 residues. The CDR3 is CAWSVPGTGVTDTQYF. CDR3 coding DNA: TGTGCCTGGAGTGTACCCGGGACAGGGGTAACAGATACGCAGTATTTT.

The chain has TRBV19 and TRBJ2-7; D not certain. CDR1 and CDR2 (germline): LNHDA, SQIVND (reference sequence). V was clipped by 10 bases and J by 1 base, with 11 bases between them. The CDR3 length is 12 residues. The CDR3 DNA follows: TGTGCCACCCTATCCCCTTCCTACGAGCAGTACTTC. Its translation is CATLSPSYEQYF.

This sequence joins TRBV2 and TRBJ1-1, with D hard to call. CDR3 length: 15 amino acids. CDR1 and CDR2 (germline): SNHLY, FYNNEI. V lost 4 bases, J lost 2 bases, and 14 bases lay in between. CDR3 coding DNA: TGTGCCAGCAGTGCAGCGAGGGTTGGTAACACTGAAGCTTTCTTT. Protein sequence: CASSAARVGNTEAFF.

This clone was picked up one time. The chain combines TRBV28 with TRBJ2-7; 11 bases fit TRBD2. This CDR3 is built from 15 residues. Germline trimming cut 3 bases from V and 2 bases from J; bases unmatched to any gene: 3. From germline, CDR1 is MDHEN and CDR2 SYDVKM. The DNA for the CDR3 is TGTGCCAGCAGTTTCATAGCGGGGGGGGCCTACGAGCAGTACTTC. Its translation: CASSFIAGGAYEQYF.

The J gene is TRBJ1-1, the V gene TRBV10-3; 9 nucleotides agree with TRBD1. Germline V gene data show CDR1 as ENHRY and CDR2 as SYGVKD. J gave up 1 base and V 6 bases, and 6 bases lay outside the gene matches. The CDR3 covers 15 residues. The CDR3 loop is CAIRDRGGENTEAFF. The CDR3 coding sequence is TGTGCCATCAGGGACAGGGGAGGGGAGAACACTGAAGCTTTCTTT.

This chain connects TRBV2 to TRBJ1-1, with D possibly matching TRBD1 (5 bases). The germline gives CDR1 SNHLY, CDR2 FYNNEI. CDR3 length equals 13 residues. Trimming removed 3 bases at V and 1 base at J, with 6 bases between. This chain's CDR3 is CASSDTGNTEAFF. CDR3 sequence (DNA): TGTGCCAGCAGTGATACAGGGAACACTGAAGCTTTCTTT.

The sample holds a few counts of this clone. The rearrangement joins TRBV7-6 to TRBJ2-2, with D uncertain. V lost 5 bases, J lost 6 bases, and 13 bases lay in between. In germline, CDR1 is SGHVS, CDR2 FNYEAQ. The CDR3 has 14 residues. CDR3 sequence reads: CASSLLQRSGELFF. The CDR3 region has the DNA TGTGCCAGCAGCCTGCTCCAGCGATCCGGGGAGCTGTTTTTT.

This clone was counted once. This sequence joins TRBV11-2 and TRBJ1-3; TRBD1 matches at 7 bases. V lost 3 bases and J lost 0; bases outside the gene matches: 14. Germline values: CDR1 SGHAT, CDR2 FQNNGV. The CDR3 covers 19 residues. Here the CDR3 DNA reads TGTGCCAGCAGCTTGACGGGGGACAGAACCCATTTCTCTGGAAACACCATATATTTT. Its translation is CASSLTGDRTHFSGNTIYF. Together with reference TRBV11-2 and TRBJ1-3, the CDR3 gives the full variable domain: EAGVAQSPRYKIIEKRQSVAFWCNPISGHATLYWYQQILGQGPKLLIQFQNNGVVDDSQLPKDRFSAERLKGVDSTLKIQPAKLEDSAVYLCASSLTGDRTHFSGNTIYFGEGSWLTVV.

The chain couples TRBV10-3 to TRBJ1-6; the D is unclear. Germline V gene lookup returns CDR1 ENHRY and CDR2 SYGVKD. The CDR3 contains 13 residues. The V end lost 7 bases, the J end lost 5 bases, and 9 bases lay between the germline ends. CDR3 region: CAITEVDNSPLHF. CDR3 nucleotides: TGTGCCATCACGGAGGTAGATAATTCACCCCTCCACTTT.

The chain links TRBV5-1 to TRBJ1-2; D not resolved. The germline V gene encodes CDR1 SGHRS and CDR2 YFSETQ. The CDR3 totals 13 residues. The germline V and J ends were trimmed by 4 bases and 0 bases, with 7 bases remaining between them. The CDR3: CASSPSPNYGYTF. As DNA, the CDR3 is TGCGCCAGCAGCCCAAGCCCTAACTATGGCTACACCTTC. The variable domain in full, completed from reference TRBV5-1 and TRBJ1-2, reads KAGVTQTPRYLIKTRGQQVTLSCSPISGHRSVSWYQQTPGQGLQFLFEYFSETQRNKGNFPGRFSGRQFSNSRSEMNVSTLELGDSALYLCASSPSPNYGYTFGSGTRLTVV.

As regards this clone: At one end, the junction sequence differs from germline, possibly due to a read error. CDR3 bases: TGTGCCAGCAGTTCCAACAGCGGGGAGCTGTTTTTT. This translates into CASSSNSGELFF. V usage is TRBV27 and J usage is TRBJ2-2; D is unclear. Germline CDR1 is MNHEY and CDR2 is SMNVEV (reference sequence). CDR3 length equals 12 residues.

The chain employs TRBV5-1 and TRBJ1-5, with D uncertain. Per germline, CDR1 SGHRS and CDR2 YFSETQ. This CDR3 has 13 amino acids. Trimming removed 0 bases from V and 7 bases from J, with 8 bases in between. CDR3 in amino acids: CASSLDGAQPQHF. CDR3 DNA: TGCGCCAGCAGCTTGGACGGAGCCCAGCCCCAGCATTTT.

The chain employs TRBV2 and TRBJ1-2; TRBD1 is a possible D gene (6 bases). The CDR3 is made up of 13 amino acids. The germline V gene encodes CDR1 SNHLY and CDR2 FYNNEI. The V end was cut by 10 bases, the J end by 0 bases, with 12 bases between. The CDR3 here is CATAWTANYGYTF. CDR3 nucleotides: TGTGCCACTGCATGGACAGCTAACTATGGCTACACCTTC.

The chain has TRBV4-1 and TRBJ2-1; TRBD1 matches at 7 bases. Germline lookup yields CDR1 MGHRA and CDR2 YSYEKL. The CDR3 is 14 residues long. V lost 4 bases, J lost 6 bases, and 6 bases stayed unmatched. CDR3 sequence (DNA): TGCGCCAGCAGCCTTACAGGGGCCTTCAATGAGCAGTTCTTC. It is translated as CASSLTGAFNEQFF.

The CDR3 DNA follows: TGTGCCAGCTCACCCTCATTACAGGGCCACTCTGGAAACACCATATATTTT. This gives the protein CASSPSLQGHSGNTIYF. The chain recombines TRBV18 with TRBJ1-3, with D maybe TRBD1 (6 bases). This CDR3 contains 17 residues. Germline loops: CDR1 KGHSH, CDR2 LQKENI. Trimming cost V 3 bases and J 0 bases, with 15 bases left between them.

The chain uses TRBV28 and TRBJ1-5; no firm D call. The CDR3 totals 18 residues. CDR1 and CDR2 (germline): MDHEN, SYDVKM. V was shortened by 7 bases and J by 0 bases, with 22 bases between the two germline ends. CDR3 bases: TGTGCCAGCAAAGGTGGTGGGAGCAGCCAGAATAGCAATCAGCCCCAGCATTTT. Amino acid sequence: CASKGGGSSQNSNQPQHF.

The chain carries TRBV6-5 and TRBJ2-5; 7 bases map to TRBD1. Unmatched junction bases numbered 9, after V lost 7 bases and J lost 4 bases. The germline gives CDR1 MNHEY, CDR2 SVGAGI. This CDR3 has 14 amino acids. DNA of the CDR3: TGTGCCAGCACACGGACGCCAGGGGGAGAGACCCAGTACTTC. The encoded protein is CASTRTPGGETQYF.

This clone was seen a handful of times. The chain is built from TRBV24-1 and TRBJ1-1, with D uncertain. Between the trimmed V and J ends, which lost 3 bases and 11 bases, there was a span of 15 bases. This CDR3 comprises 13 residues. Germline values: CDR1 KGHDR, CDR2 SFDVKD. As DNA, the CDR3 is TGTGCCACCAGTGATACCCGTTCCCTCGAGGCTTTCTTT. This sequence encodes CATSDTRSLEAFF.

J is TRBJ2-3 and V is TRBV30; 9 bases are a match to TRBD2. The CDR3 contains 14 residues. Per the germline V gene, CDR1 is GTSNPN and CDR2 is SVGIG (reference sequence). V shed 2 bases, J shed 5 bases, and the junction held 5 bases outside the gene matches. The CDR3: CAWSSAGGQDTQYF. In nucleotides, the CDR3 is TGTGCCTGGAGTTCCGCGGGGGGGCAAGATACGCAGTATTTT. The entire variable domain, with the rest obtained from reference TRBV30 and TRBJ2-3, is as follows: SQTIHQWPATLVQPVGSPLSLECTVEGTSNPNLYWYRQAAGRGLQLLFYSVGIGQISSEVPQNLSASRPQDRQFILSSKKLLLSDSGFYLCAWSSAGGQDTQYFGPGTRLTVL.

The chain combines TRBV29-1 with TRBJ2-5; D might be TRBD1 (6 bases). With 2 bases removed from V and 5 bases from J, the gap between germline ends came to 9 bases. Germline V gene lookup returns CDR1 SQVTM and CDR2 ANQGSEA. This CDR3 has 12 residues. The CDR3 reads CSVEPGAETQYF. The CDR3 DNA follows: TGCAGCGTTGAACCAGGGGCTGAGACCCAGTACTTC.

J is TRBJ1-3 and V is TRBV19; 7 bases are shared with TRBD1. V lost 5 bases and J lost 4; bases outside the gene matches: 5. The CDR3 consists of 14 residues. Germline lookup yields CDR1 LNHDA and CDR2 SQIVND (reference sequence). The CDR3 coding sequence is TGTGCCAGTAGTGCCGGGACAGTAGGAAACACCATATATTTT. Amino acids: CASSAGTVGNTIYF.

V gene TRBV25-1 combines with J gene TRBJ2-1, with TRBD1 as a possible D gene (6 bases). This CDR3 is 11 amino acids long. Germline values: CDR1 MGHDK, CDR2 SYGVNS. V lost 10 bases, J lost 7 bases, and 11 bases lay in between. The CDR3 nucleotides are TGTGCCACCACCCAGGGGAATGAGCAGTTCTTC. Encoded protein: CATTQGNEQFF.

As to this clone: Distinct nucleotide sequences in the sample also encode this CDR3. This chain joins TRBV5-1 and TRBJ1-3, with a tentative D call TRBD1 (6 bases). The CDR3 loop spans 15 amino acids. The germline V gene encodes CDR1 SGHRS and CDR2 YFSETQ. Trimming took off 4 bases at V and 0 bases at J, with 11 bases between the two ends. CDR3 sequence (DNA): TGCGCCAGCAGCCCGGACAGCAGCTCTGGAAACACCATATATTTT. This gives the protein CASSPDSSSGNTIYF.

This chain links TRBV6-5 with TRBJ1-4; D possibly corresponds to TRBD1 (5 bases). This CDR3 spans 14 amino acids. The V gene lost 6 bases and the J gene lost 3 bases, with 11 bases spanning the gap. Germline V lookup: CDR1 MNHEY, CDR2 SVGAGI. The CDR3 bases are TGTGCCAGCAGCCGGGGGGGATCTAATGAAAAACTGTTTTTT. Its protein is CASSRGGSNEKLFF.